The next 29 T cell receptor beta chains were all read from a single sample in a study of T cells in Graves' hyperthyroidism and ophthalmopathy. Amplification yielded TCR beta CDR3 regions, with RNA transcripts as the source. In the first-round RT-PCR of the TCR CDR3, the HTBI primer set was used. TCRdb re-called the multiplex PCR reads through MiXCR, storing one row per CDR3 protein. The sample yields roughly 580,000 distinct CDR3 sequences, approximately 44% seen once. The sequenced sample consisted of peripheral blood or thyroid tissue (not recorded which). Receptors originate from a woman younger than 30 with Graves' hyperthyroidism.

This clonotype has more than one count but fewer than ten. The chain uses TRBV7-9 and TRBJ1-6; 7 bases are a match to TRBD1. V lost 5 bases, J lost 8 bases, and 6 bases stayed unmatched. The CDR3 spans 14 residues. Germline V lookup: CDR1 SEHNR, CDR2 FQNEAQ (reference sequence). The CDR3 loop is CASSPGQDYSPLHF. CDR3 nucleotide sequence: TGTGCCAGCAGCCCAGGACAGGATTATTCACCCCTCCACTTT.

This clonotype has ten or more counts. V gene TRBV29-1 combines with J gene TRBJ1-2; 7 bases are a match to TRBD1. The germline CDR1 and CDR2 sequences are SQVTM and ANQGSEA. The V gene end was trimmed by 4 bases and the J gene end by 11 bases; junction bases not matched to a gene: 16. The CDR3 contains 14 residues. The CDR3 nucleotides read TGCAGCGTTGTCCTTGACAGGGCCCCTATTGGTTACACCTTC. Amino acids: CSVVLDRAPIGYTF.

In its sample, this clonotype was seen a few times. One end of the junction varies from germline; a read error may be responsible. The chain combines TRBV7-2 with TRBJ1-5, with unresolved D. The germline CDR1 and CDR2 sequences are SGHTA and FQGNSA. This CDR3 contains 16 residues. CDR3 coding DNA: TGCGCCAGCAGCCAAGATTTCGGGTCGAGCAATCAGCCCCAGCATTTT. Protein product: CASSQDFGSSNQPQHF. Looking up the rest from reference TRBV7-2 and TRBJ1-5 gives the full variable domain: GAGVSQSPSNKVTEKGKDVELRCDPISGHTALYWYRQSLGQGLEFLIYFQGNSAPDKSGLPSDRFSAERTGGSVSTLTIQRTQQEDSAVYLCASSQDFGSSNQPQHFGDGTRLSIL.

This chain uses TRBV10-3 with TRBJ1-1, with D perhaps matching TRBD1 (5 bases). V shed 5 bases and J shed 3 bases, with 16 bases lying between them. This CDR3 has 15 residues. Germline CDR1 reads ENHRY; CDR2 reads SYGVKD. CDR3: CAISQRGDGYTEAFF. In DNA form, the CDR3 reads TGTGCCATCAGTCAACGCGGGGACGGTTACACTGAAGCTTTCTTT.

The CDR3 DNA follows: TGTGCCAGCAGCCCAGAGTGGGCCAACGTCCTGACTTTC. Protein product: CASSPEWANVLTF. V and J are TRBV7-8 and TRBJ2-6, with D unclear. This CDR3 contains 13 residues. V gave up 5 bases and J gave up 5 bases, with 7 bases separating them. The germline gives CDR1 SGHVS, CDR2 FQNEAQ.

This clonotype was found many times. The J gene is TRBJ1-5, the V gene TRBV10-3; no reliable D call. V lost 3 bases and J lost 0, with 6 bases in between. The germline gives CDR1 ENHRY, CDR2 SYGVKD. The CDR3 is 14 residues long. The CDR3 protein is CAISDRDSNQPQHF. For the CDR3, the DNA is TGTGCCATCAGTGACAGAGATAGCAATCAGCCCCAGCATTTT.

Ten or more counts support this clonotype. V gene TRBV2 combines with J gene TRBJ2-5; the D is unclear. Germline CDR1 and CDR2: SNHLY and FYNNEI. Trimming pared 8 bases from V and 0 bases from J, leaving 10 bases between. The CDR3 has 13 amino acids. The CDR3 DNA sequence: TGTGCCAGCCGTAGACACAACCAAGAGACCCAGTACTTC. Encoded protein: CASRRHNQETQYF.

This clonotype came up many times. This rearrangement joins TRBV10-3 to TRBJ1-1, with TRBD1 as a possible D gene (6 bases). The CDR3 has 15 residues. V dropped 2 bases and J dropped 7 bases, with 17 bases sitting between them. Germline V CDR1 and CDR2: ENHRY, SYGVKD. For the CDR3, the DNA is TGTGCCATCAGTGAGCCGGGACAAGCAACGCATGAAGCTTTCTTT. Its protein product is CAISEPGQATHEAFF.

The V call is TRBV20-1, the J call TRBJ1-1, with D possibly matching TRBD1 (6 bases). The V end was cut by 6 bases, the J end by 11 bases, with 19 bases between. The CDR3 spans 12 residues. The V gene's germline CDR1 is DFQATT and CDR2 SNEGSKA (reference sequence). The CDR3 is CSAHGDIGSAFF. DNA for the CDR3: TGCAGTGCCCACGGGGACATCGGGTCGGCTTTCTTT.

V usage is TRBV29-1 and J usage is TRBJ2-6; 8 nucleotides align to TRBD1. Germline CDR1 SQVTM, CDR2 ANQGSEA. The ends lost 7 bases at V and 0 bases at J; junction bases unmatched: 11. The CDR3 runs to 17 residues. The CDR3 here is CSARDRSDLSGANVLTF. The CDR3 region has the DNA TGCAGCGCTCGGGACAGGTCCGACCTCTCTGGGGCCAACGTCCTGACTTTC. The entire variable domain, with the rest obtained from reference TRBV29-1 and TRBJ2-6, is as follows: SAVISQKPSRDICQRGTSLTIQCQVDSQVTMMFWYRQQPGQSLTLIATANQGSEATYESGFVIDKFPISRPNLTFSTLTVSNMSPEDSSIYLCSARDRSDLSGANVLTFGAGSRLTVL.

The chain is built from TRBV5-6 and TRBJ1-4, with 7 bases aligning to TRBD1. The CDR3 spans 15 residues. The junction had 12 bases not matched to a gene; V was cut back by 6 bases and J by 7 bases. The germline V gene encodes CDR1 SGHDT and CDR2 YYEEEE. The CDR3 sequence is CASIISDRAGEKLFF. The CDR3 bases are TGTGCCAGCATCATCTCCGACAGGGCGGGTGAAAAACTGTTTTTT.

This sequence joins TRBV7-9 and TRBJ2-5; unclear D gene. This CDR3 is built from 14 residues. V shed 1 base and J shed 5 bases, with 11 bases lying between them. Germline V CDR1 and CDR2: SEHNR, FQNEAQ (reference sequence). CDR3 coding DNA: TGTGCCAGCAGCTTAGTCGGTGTTCACGAGACCCAGTACTTC. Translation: CASSLVGVHETQYF.

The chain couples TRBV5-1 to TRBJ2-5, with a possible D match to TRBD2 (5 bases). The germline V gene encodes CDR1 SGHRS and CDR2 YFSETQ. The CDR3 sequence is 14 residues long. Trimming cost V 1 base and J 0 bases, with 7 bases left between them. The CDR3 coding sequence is TGCGCCAGCAGCTTGAGCGGATACCAAGAGACCCAGTACTTC. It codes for CASSLSGYQETQYF.

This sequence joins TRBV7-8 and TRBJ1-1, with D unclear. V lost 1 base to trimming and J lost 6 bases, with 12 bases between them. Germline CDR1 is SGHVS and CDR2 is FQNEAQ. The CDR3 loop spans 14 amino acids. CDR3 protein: CASSLDGQWPEAFF. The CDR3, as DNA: TGTGCCAGCAGCTTAGATGGCCAGTGGCCTGAAGCTTTCTTT.

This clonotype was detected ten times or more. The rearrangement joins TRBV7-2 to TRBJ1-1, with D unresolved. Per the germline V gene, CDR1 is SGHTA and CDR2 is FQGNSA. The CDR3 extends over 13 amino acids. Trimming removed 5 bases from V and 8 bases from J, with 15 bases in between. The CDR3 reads CASSQPLGFEAFF. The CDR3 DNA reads TGTGCCAGCAGCCAACCCCTGGGGTTCGAAGCTTTCTTT. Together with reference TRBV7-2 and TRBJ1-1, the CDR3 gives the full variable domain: GAGVSQSPSNKVTEKGKDVELRCDPISGHTALYWYRQSLGQGLEFLIYFQGNSAPDKSGLPSDRFSAERTGGSVSTLTIQRTQQEDSAVYLCASSQPLGFEAFFGQGTRLTVV.

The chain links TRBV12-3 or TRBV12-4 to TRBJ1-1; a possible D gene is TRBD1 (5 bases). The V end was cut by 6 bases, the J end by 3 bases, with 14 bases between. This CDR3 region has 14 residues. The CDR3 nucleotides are TGTGCCAGCAGCCATGGGGGGGGAGACACTGAAGCTTTCTTT. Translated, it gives CASSHGGGDTEAFF.

The CDR3 DNA sequence: TGTGCCACCAGCTTCCCGGCAGGGCAACAAGAGACCCAGTACTTC. It codes for CATSFPAGQQETQYF. The chain couples TRBV25-1 to TRBJ2-5; TRBD1 is a possible D gene (5 bases). This CDR3 contains 15 residues. Germline CDR1 is MGHDK and CDR2 is SYGVNS. With 10 bases removed from V and 2 bases from J, the gap between germline ends came to 20 bases.

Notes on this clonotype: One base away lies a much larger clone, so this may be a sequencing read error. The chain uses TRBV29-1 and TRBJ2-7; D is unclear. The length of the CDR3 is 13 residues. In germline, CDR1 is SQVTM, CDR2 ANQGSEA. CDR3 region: CSVEGRNFYGQYF. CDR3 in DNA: TGCAGCGTTGAAGGGCGGAACTTCTACGGGCAGTACTTC.

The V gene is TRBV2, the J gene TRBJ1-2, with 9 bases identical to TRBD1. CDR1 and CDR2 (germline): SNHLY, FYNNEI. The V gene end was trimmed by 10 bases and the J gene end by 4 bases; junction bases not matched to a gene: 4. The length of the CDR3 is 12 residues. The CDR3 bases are TGTGCCAACAGGGGGCAACGCTATGGCTACACCTTC. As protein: CANRGQRYGYTF.

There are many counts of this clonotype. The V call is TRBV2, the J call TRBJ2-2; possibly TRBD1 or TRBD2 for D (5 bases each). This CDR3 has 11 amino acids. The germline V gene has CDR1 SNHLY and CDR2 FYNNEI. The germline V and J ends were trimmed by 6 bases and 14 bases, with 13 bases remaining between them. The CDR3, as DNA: TGTGCCAGCAGCGTTTACGGGACCCTGTTTTTT. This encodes CASSVYGTLFF.

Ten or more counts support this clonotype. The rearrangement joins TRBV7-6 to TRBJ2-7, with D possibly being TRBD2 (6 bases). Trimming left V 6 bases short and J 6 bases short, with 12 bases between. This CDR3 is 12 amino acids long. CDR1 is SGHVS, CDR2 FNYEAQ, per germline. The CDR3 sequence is CASSFGGGEQYF. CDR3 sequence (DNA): TGTGCCAGCAGTTTCGGGGGTGGCGAGCAGTACTTC. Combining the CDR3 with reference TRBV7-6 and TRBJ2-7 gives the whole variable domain GAGVSQSPRYKVTKRGQDVALRCDPISGHVSLYWYRQALGQGPEFLTYFNYEAQQDKSGLPNDRFSAERPEGSISTLTIQRTEQRDSAMYRCASSFGGGEQYFGPGTRLTVT.

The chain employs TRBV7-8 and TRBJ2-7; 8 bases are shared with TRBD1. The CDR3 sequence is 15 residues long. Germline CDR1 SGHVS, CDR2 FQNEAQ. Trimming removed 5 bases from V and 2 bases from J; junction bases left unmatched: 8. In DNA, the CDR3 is TGTGCCAGCAGCCAAGTGACAGGGGCCGCCTACGAGCAGTACTTC. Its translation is CASSQVTGAAYEQYF.

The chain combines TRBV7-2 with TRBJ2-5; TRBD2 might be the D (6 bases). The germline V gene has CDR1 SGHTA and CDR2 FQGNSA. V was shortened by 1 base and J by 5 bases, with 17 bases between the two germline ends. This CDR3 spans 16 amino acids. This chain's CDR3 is CASSLGGRRGSETQYF. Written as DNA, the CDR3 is TGTGCCAGCAGCTTAGGTGGCAGGCGGGGATCGGAGACCCAGTACTTC.

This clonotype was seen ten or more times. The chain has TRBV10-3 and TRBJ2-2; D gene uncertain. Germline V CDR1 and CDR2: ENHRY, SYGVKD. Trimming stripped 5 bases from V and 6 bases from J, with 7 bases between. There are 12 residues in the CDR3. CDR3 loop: CAISQEPGELFF. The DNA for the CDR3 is TGTGCCATCAGTCAGGAACCCGGGGAGCTGTTTTTT.

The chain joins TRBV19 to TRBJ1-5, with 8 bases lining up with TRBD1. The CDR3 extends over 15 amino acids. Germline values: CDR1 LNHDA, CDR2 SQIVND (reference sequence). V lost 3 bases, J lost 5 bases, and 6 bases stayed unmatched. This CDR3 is CASSIDRGRDQPQHF. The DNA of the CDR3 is TGTGCCAGTAGTATCGACAGGGGACGGGATCAGCCCCAGCATTTT.

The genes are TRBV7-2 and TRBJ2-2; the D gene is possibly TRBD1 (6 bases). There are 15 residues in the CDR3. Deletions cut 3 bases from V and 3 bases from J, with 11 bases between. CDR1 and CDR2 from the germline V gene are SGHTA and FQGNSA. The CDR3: CASSLGTTYTGELFF. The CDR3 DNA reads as TGTGCCAGCAGCTTGGGGACAACATACACCGGGGAGCTGTTTTTT. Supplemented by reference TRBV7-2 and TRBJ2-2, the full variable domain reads GAGVSQSPSNKVTEKGKDVELRCDPISGHTALYWYRQSLGQGLEFLIYFQGNSAPDKSGLPSDRFSAERTGGSVSTLTIQRTQQEDSAVYLCASSLGTTYTGELFFGEGSRLTVL.

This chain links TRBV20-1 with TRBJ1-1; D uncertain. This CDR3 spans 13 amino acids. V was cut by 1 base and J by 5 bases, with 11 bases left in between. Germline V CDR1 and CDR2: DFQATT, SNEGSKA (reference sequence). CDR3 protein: CSARGEARTEAFF. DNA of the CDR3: TGCAGTGCTAGAGGAGAGGCGCGAACTGAAGCTTTCTTT.

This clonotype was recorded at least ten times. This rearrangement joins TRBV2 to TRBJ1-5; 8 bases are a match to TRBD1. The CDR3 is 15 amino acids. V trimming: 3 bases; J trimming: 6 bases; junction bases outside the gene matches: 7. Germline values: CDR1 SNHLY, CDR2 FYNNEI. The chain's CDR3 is CASSDSRGRIQPQHF. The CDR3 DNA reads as TGTGCCAGCAGTGATTCCAGGGGGCGTATTCAGCCCCAGCATTTT.

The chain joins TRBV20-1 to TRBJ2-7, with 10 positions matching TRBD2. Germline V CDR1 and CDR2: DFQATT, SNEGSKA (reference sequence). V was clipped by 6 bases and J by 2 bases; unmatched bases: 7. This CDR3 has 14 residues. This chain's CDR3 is CSARTSGPPYEQYF. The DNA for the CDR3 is TGCAGTGCAAGGACTAGCGGACCACCCTACGAGCAGTACTTC.